Listed here are 20 T cell receptor beta chains from one sample, sequenced in a study of blood T cell repertoires in COVID-19 (dated by TCRdb to about 2020). The protocol used for the library was the immunoSEQ multiplex PCR assay. Entries here come from immuneACCESS through TCRdb and include only in-frame sequences with V and J called. Some clones fail to appear in such tables; in the studies checked, an unresolved V gene covers under half of the shortfall, and the cause of the remainder is unknown. The sample table shows 55,000 to 90,000 clones, and about 80% are seen once. The ten largest clones represent just over 4.5% of the sample. What was sequenced was peripheral blood. The receptors derive from an older woman with acute or convalescent COVID-19.

The chain uses TRBV30 and TRBJ2-7; possible D gene TRBD2, 5 bases. The CDR3 has 14 residues. CDR1 and CDR2 from the germline V gene are GTSNPN and SVGIG (reference sequence). The V end was cut by 1 base, the J end by 4 bases, with 14 bases between. The CDR3 region is CAWSATRQRYEQYF. CDR3 sequence (DNA): TGTGCCTGGAGTGCCACTAGGCAGAGATACGAGCAGTACTTC.

The rearrangement uses TRBV19 and TRBJ2-1; 7 bases map to TRBD2. This CDR3 spans 14 amino acids. V lost 1 base, J lost 10 bases, and 7 bases stayed unmatched. Germline V lookup: CDR1 LNHDA, CDR2 SQIVND (reference sequence). The DNA for the CDR3 is TGTGCCAGTAGTATAGCTAAAACGGGAGGCGAGCAGTTCTTC. It encodes CASSIAKTGGEQFF.

The V and J genes are TRBV11-3 and TRBJ1-6; a possible D gene is TRBD1 (6 bases). The CDR3 loop spans 15 amino acids. Trimming removed 7 bases from V and 7 bases from J, with 17 bases in between. The germline CDR1 and CDR2 sequences are SGHNT and YENEEA. CDR3 nucleotide sequence: TGTGCCAGCACCTTCCGCCACCAGGGGAATTCACCCCTCCACTTT. Translation gives CASTFRHQGNSPLHF.

This chain joins TRBV2 and TRBJ2-3, with TRBD2 matching over 7 bases. Germline lookup yields CDR1 SNHLY and CDR2 FYNNEI. After removal of 7 bases from V and 0 bases from J, the junction contained 7 bases not matched to a gene. CDR3 length equals 15 residues. This CDR3 is CASTWGGVSTDTQYF. In DNA, the CDR3 is TGTGCCAGCACTTGGGGGGGGGTGAGCACAGATACGCAGTATTTT.

In DNA, the CDR3 is TGTGCCAGCAGCGAATACAGGGTGGCCGGGGAGCTGTTTTTT. Its protein product is CASSEYRVAGELFF. V gene TRBV5-8 combines with J gene TRBJ2-2, with TRBD1 as a possible D gene (6 bases). V lost 4 bases to trimming and J lost 6 bases, with 13 bases between them. The CDR3 length is 14 residues. Germline V gene lookup returns CDR1 SGHTS and CDR2 YDEGEE. The variable domain in full, completed from reference TRBV5-8 and TRBJ2-2, reads EAGVTQSPTHLIKTRGQQATLRCSPISGHTSVYWYQQALGLGLQFLLWYDEGEERNRGNFPPRFSGRQFPNYSSELNVNALELEDSALYLCASSEYRVAGELFFGEGSRLTVL.

V is TRBV7-2 and J is TRBJ2-4; 7 positions agree with TRBD2. The CDR3 length is 17 residues. In germline, CDR1 is SGHTA, CDR2 FQGNSA. V was clipped by 3 bases and J by 0 bases; unmatched bases: 8. This chain's CDR3 is CASSLGPGGLAKNIQYF. The CDR3 bases are TGTGCCAGCAGCTTGGGCCCGGGGGGATTAGCCAAAAACATTCAGTACTTC.

This chain connects TRBV18 to TRBJ1-3; D ambiguous. The V gene lost 0 bases and the J gene lost 0 bases, with 12 bases spanning the gap. CDR1 KGHSH and CDR2 LQKENI come from the germline V gene. The CDR3 sequence is 17 residues long. DNA of the CDR3: TGTGCCAGCTCACCACCTGCAGCTAGAAGCTCTGGAAACACCATATATTTT. Translated: CASSPPAARSSGNTIYF.

The rearrangement uses TRBV21-1 and TRBJ2-3; TRBD1, the table's D call, was not compared with the DNA. TRBV21-1 is a pseudogene segment. The CDR3 contains 18 residues. The CDR3 loop reads CASSNPGTGSPSTDTQYF. CDR3 nucleotide sequence: TGTGCCAGCAGCAATCCGGGGACAGGGTCTCCGAGCACAGATACGCAGTATTTT.

This chain links TRBV5-1 with TRBJ1-1; TRBD1 matches at 8 bases. Germline V gene sequence: CDR1 SGHRS, CDR2 YFSETQ. V was clipped by 2 bases and J by 4 bases; unmatched bases: 7. The length of the CDR3 is 15 residues. This CDR3 reads CASSFRGQFGTEAFF. CDR3 DNA sequence: TGCGCCAGCAGCTTCAGGGGGCAGTTCGGCACTGAAGCTTTCTTT.

The chain joins TRBV5-6 to TRBJ2-7; 9 nucleotides agree with TRBD1. CDR3 length: 16 amino acids. Per the germline V gene, CDR1 is SGHDT and CDR2 is YYEEEE. Trimming cost V 0 bases and J 1 base; bases outside gene matches: 5. The CDR3 bases are TGTGCCAGCAGCTTGGATGGACAGGGGCTATCCTACGAGCAGTACTTC. It yields the protein CASSLDGQGLSYEQYF.

The chain carries TRBV27 and TRBJ2-7; possibly TRBD1 for D (7 bases). V lost 3 bases and J lost 4, with 13 bases in between. The germline gives CDR1 MNHEY, CDR2 SMNVEV (reference sequence). This CDR3 comprises 14 residues. The CDR3 spells CASSFAGTEYEQYF. CDR3 bases: TGTGCCAGCAGTTTCGCGGGGACAGAGTACGAGCAGTACTTC.

The chain is built from TRBV6-5 and TRBJ1-2, with 7 positions matching TRBD1. From germline, CDR1 is MNHEY and CDR2 SVGAGI. The CDR3 contains 15 residues. V was pared by 5 bases and J by 4 bases, with 10 bases of the junction left unmatched. The CDR3 DNA is TGTGCCAGCAGTCCTCCAGGGGGGCGAGCCTATGGCTACACCTTC. Its protein is CASSPPGGRAYGYTF.

This chain links TRBV6-5 with TRBJ1-5; D is perhaps TRBD1 (6 bases). In germline, CDR1 is MNHEY, CDR2 SVGAGI. CDR3 length equals 15 residues. V lost 4 bases and J 1 base, leaving 11 bases between the germline ends. The CDR3 loop reads CASSSYQGSNQPQHF. The CDR3 coding sequence is TGTGCCAGCAGTTCTTACCAGGGGAGCAATCAGCCCCAGCATTTT.

CDR3 sequence reads: CASSLSGGLETQYF. The DNA for the CDR3 is TGCGCCAGCTCTCTCTCGGGCGGACTAGAGACCCAGTACTTC. V usage is TRBV10-2 and J usage is TRBJ2-5; D might be TRBD2 (5 bases). The CDR3 loop spans 14 amino acids. CDR1 is WSHSY and CDR2 is SAAADI in the germline V gene. V shed 8 bases and J shed 4 bases, with 17 bases lying between them.

The chain carries TRBV7-9 and TRBJ2-7; the D gene is possibly TRBD1 (6 bases). Trimming took off 3 bases at V and 6 bases at J, with 18 bases between the two ends. The CDR3 totals 15 residues. Germline CDR1 is SEHNR and CDR2 is FQNEAQ (reference sequence). CDR3 nucleotides: TGTGCCAGCAGCTTTTTCAGCAGGGGTACTCTCGAGCAGTACTTC. Translating it yields CASSFFSRGTLEQYF.

V gene TRBV19 combines with J gene TRBJ1-5; D remains ambiguous. Trimming stripped 6 bases from V and 4 bases from J, with 10 bases between. Germline V CDR1 and CDR2: LNHDA, SQIVND (reference sequence). The CDR3 contains 13 residues. The CDR3 loop is CASRGQPNQPQHF. DNA for the CDR3: TGTGCCAGTAGGGGCCAGCCGAATCAGCCCCAGCATTTT.

V usage is TRBV7-2 and J usage is TRBJ1-6; D unclear. Germline CDR1 and CDR2: SGHTA and FQGNSA. The CDR3 spans 14 residues. Trimming removed 1 base from V and 10 bases from J, with 11 bases in between. CDR3 DNA sequence: TGTGCCAGCAGCTTAGGTGGGAGCAGGTCACCCCTCCACTTT. Translation gives CASSLGGSRSPLHF. Supplemented by reference TRBV7-2 and TRBJ1-6, the full variable domain reads GAGVSQSPSNKVTEKGKDVELRCDPISGHTALYWYRQSLGQGLEFLIYFQGNSAPDKSGLPSDRFSAERTGGSVSTLTIQRTQQEDSAVYLCASSLGGSRSPLHFGNGTRLTVT.

V usage is TRBV6-4 and J usage is TRBJ1-2; D is perhaps TRBD1 (5 bases). The ends were cut back, 7 bases at V and 4 bases at J, with 13 bases in the middle. Germline V gene lookup returns CDR1 MRHNA and CDR2 SNTAGT. This CDR3 comprises 13 residues. The CDR3 nucleotides read TGTGCCAGCACTGGAGACAGAGGCTATGGCTACACCTTC. Its protein product is CASTGDRGYGYTF.

The rearrangement joins TRBV29-1 to TRBJ1-1; D may be TRBD1 (6 bases). CDR1 is SQVTM, CDR2 ANQGSEA, per germline. Trimming removed 4 bases at V and 4 bases at J, with 10 bases between. The CDR3 consists of 12 residues. This CDR3 is CSVVVGGTEAFF. The CDR3 bases are TGCAGCGTTGTTGTAGGGGGCACTGAAGCTTTCTTT.

The chain is built from TRBV6-1 and TRBJ1-6; the D gene is possibly TRBD1 (6 bases). The CDR3 sequence is 14 residues long. Per the germline V gene, CDR1 is MNHNS and CDR2 is SASEGT. V was trimmed by 2 bases and J by 7 bases, leaving 9 bases between them. The CDR3, as DNA: TGTGCCAGCAGTGAACTGGGGACAAATTCACCCCTCCACTTT. Translating it yields CASSELGTNSPLHF.